Following are 12 T cell receptor beta chains from one sample sequenced in a study of blood T cell repertoires in COVID-19. The table came from immunoSEQ multiplex PCR; TCRdb's copy has only in-frame clones and leaves some out. The top ten clones hold roughly 12% of a sample with under 450,000 clones, around 88% of them seen once. Material for sequencing was peripheral blood. All receptors derive from a woman aged 45-65 years with COVID-19, enrolled during active disease.

This chain connects TRBV4-1 to TRBJ2-3; TRBD2 matches at 7 bases. CDR3 length: 17 amino acids. Germline V gives CDR1 MGHRA, CDR2 YSYEKL. V was clipped by 5 bases and J by 3 bases; unmatched bases: 14. The CDR3 DNA is TGCGCCAGCAGCTTAAGTAAGTCGGGGGGAGATACAGATACGCAGTATTTT. Protein: CASSLSKSGGDTDTQYF.

This CDR3 is CASSPPEWGGRDTQYF. The CDR3 nucleotides read TGTGCCAGCAGCCCACCAGAGTGGGGGGGCCGAGATACGCAGTATTTT. V usage is TRBV11-1 and J usage is TRBJ2-3, with D perhaps TRBD2 (7 bases). The length of the CDR3 is 16 residues. Trimming cost V 5 bases and J 5 bases, with 20 bases left between them. CDR1 SGHAT and CDR2 FQDESV come from the germline V gene (reference sequence).

Only one count was recorded for this clone. The V and J genes are TRBV28 and TRBJ1-2; D is unclear. Germline CDR1 and CDR2: MDHEN and SYDVKM. V shed 3 bases and J shed 8 bases, with 10 bases lying between them. The CDR3 contains 12 residues. This CDR3 reads CASSFIFGGYTF. CDR3 DNA: TGTGCCAGCAGTTTCATTTTCGGGGGCTACACCTTC.

The chain has TRBV7-2 and TRBJ2-1, with 11 bases identical to TRBD2. V lost 4 bases, J lost 10 bases, and 12 bases stayed unmatched. The CDR3 runs 16 residues. The V gene's germline CDR1 is SGHTA and CDR2 FQGNSA. CDR3 sequence: CASSSSGLAVGREQFF. The CDR3 DNA reads TGTGCCAGCAGCTCTTCGGGACTAGCGGTTGGAAGGGAGCAGTTCTTC. Drawing the rest from reference TRBV7-2 and TRBJ2-1, the complete variable domain is GAGVSQSPSNKVTEKGKDVELRCDPISGHTALYWYRQSLGQGLEFLIYFQGNSAPDKSGLPSDRFSAERTGGSVSTLTIQRTQQEDSAVYLCASSSSGLAVGREQFFGPGTRLTVL.

The J gene is TRBJ1-2, the V gene TRBV6-5, with a tentative D call TRBD1 (5 bases). The germline CDR1 and CDR2 sequences are MNHEY and SVGAGI. The CDR3 runs 14 residues. Between the trimmed V and J ends, which lost 7 bases and 4 bases, there was a span of 16 bases. This chain's CDR3 is CASTDSSHSYGYTF. Here the CDR3 DNA reads TGTGCCAGCACCGACAGCTCCCACTCCTATGGCTACACCTTC.

The rearrangement uses TRBV11-3 and TRBJ2-7; no definite D call. Trimming removed 1 base from V and 7 bases from J, with 8 bases in between. Germline-derived CDR1 and CDR2 are SGHNT and YENEEA. This CDR3 region has 12 residues. The CDR3 loop reads CASSLGSREQYF. CDR3 nucleotide sequence: TGTGCCAGCAGCTTAGGGAGCCGGGAGCAGTACTTC.

This clone was observed a single time. The rearrangement joins TRBV5-1 to TRBJ1-3; tentatively, D is TRBD1 (5 bases). V lost 5 bases and J 2 bases, leaving 14 bases between the germline ends. The CDR3 consists of 15 residues. From germline, CDR1 is SGHRS and CDR2 YFSETQ. The CDR3 nucleotides read TGCGCCAGCAGGGGAGGGACCGGAGCTGGAAACACCATATATTTT. This encodes CASRGGTGAGNTIYF. The complete variable domain, with remaining parts taken from reference TRBV5-1 and TRBJ1-3, reads KAGVTQTPRYLIKTRGQQVTLSCSPISGHRSVSWYQQTPGQGLQFLFEYFSETQRNKGNFPGRFSGRQFSNSRSEMNVSTLELGDSALYLCASRGGTGAGNTIYFGEGSWLTVV.

This chain uses TRBV29-1 with TRBJ2-1, with TRBD2 matching 7 bases. The CDR3 sequence is 18 residues long. With 3 bases clipped from V and 3 bases from J, the junction kept 17 bases outside the gene matches. Germline lookup yields CDR1 SQVTM and CDR2 ANQGSEA. CDR3 protein: CSVDRGAGDSRLYNEQFF. In DNA, the CDR3 is TGCAGCGTTGATCGCGGGGCGGGAGACAGTCGCCTCTACAATGAGCAGTTCTTC.

V gene TRBV4-1 combines with J gene TRBJ1-3; D is ambiguous. Germline values: CDR1 MGHRA, CDR2 YSYEKL. The V gene lost 6 bases and the J gene lost 0 bases, with 12 bases spanning the gap. This CDR3 is 15 amino acids long. CDR3 loop: CASRLTTNSGNTIYF. Written as DNA, the CDR3 is TGCGCCAGCAGACTCACGACAAACTCTGGAAACACCATATATTTT.

The CDR3 reads CAWRMVESVNYGYTF. CDR3 DNA: TGTGCCTGGAGAATGGTTGAGTCGGTGAACTATGGCTACACCTTC. This chain joins TRBV30 and TRBJ1-2; D is undetermined. Trimming left V 3 bases short and J 2 bases short, with 16 bases between. The CDR3 consists of 15 residues. The V gene's germline CDR1 is GTSNPN and CDR2 SVGIG (reference sequence). The full variable domain, in which reference TRBV30 and TRBJ1-2 provide the parts outside the CDR3, is SQTIHQWPATLVQPVGSPLSLECTVEGTSNPNLYWYRQAAGRGLQLLFYSVGIGQISSEVPQNLSASRPQDRQFILSSKKLLLSDSGFYLCAWRMVESVNYGYTFGSGTRLTVV.

The chain employs TRBV6-5 and TRBJ1-4; D gene uncertain. The CDR3 extends over 13 amino acids. The germline CDR1 and CDR2 sequences are MNHEY and SVGAGI. Deletions cut 6 bases from V and 8 bases from J, with 13 bases between. This chain's CDR3 is CASRPYMGEKLFF. CDR3 coding DNA: TGTGCCAGCAGACCCTATATGGGCGAAAAACTGTTTTTT.

The chain recombines TRBV5-6 with TRBJ2-7, with D possibly TRBD1 on 6 matching bases. The CDR3 has 13 residues. Trimming took 4 bases from V and 5 from J, leaving 13 bases between them. CDR1 is SGHDT and CDR2 is YYEEEE in the germline V gene. CDR3 loop: CASSHTGSNEQYF. CDR3 bases: TGTGCCAGCAGCCATACAGGGTCCAACGAGCAGTACTTC.